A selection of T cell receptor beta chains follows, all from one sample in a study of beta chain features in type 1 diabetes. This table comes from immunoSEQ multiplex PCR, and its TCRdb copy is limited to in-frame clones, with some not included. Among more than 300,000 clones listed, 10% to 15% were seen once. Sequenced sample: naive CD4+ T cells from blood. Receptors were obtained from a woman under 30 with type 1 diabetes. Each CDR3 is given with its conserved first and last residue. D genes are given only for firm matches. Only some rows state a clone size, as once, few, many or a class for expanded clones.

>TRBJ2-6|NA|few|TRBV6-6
CASNRDNVLTF
TGTGCCAGCAACAGGGACAACGTCCTGACTTTC
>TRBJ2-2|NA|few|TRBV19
CASSSGVGTGELFF
TGTGCCAGTAGTTCGGGAGTTGGGACCGGGGAGCTGTTTTTT
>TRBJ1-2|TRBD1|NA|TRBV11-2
CASSLTRGTGHGYTF
TGTGCCAGCAGCTTAACCCGGGGGACAGGGCATGGCTACACCTTC
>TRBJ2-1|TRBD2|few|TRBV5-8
CASSRTGGQGNEQFF
TGTGCCAGCAGCAGGACGGGGGGGCAGGGGAATGAGCAGTTCTTC
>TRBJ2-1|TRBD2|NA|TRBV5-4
CASSFGSSGSAVNEQFF
TGTGCCAGCAGCTTTGGTTCTAGCGGGAGTGCGGTCAATGAGCAGTTCTTC
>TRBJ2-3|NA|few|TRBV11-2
CASSLDVRSDTQYF
TGTGCCAGCAGCTTAGATGTGAGGTCTGATACGCAGTATTTT
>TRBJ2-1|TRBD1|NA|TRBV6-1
CASSPGTVFNEQFF
TGTGCCAGCAGTCCCGGGACAGTCTTCAATGAGCAGTTCTTC
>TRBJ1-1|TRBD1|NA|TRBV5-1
CASRTQGALSEAFF
TGCGCCAGCCGAACACAGGGGGCTCTCTCAGAAGCTTTCTTT
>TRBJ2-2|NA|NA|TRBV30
CAWSEDRLNTGELFF
TGTGCCTGGAGCGAAGACAGACTGAACACCGGGGAGCTGTTTTTT
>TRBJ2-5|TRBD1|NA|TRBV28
CASRRDRAETQYF
TGTGCCAGCAGACGCGACAGGGCGGAGACCCAGTACTTC
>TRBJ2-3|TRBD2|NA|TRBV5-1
CASSLAGLVDTQYF
TGCGCCAGCAGCTTGGCCGGACTAGTGGATACGCAGTATTTT
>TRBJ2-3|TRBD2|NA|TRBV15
CATPGTSGFTDTQYF
TGTGCCACCCCCGGGACTAGCGGTTTCACAGATACGCAGTATTTT
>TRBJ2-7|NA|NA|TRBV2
CASSPLANYEQYF
TGTGCCAGCAGCCCTCTAGCGAACTACGAGCAGTACTTC
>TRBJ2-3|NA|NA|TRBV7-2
CASSLSGWGTDTQYF
TGTGCCAGCAGCTTAAGCGGGTGGGGCACAGATACGCAGTATTTT
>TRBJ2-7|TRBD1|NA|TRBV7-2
CASSYWDRIDEQYF
TGTGCCAGCAGCTATTGGGACAGGATTGACGAGCAGTACTTC
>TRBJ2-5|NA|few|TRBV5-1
CASSLAVRVETQYF
TGCGCCAGCAGCTTGGCCGTACGCGTAGAGACCCAGTACTTC
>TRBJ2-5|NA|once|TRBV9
CASSPDSSQETQYF
TGTGCCAGCAGCCCCGACAGCTCTCAAGAGACCCAGTACTTC
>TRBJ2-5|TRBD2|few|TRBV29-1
CSVRGGRNPLGTQYF
TGCAGCGTTCGCGGGGGGCGCAACCCTTTAGGGACCCAGTACTTC
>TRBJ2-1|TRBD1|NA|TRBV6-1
CASSGGAGTGGFGEQFF
TGTGCCAGCAGTGGGGGGGCGGGGACAGGGGGCTTCGGTGAGCAGTTCTTC
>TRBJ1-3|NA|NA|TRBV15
CATSRDRGSGNTIYF
TGTGCCACCAGCAGAGATAGAGGATCTGGAAACACCATATATTTT
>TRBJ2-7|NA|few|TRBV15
CATSRVGTFGHEQYF
TGTGCCACCAGCAGAGTAGGGACTTTCGGTCACGAGCAGTACTTC
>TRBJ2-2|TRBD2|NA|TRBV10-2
CASNRLAGTGELFF
TGCGCCAGCAATAGACTAGCGGGAACCGGGGAGCTGTTTTTT
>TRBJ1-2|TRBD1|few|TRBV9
CASSTEGQGNYGYTF
TGTGCCAGCAGCACAGAAGGACAGGGCAACTATGGCTACACCTTC
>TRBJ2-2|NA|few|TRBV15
CATSRPGQGLAGNTGELFF
TGTGCCACCAGCAGACCGGGACAGGGCCTAGCGGGGAACACCGGGGAGCTGTTTTTT
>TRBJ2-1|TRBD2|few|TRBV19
CASIPSGRHEQFF
TGTGCCAGTATACCTAGCGGGAGGCATGAGCAGTTCTTC
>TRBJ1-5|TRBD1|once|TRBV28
CASSLRQGFQHF
TGTGCCAGCAGTTTGCGACAGGGGTTCCAGCATTTT
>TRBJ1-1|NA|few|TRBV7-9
CASSQGISNTEAFF
TGTGCCAGCAGCCAGGGGATCTCGAACACTGAAGCTTTCTTT
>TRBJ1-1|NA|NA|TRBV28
CASSLHGNTEAFF
TGTGCCAGCAGTTTACACGGGAACACTGAAGCTTTCTTT
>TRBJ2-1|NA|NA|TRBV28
CASSFLVSNEQFF
TGTGCCAGCAGTTTTCTAGTTTCCAATGAGCAGTTCTTC
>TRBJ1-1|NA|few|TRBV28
CASKLGLTRNTEAFF
TGTGCCAGCAAACTGGGGCTAACTCGGAACACTGAAGCTTTCTTT
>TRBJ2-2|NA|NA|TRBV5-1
CASSPVRSDTGELFF
TGCGCCAGCAGCCCGGTGAGATCGGACACCGGGGAGCTGTTTTTT
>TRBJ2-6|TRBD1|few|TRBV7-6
CASSLVLQGAAGANVLTF
TGTGCCAGCAGCTTAGTGTTGCAGGGGGCTGCTGGGGCCAACGTCCTGACTTTC
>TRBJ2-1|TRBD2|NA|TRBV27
CASYRGRAGRNEQFF
TGTGCCAGCTACCGCGGGAGGGCCGGTAGGAATGAGCAGTTCTTC
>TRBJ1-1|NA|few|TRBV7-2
CASSLEGRGPPTFF
TGTGCCAGCAGCTTAGAAGGGAGGGGCCCCCCGACTTTCTTT
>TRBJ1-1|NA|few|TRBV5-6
CASLPLDRTLNTEAFF
TGTGCCAGCTTACCCCTAGACAGAACCCTGAACACTGAAGCTTTCTTT
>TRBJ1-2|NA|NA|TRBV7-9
CASTGNYGYTF
TGTGCCAGCACCGGTAACTATGGCTACACCTTC
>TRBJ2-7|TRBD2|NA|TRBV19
CASSSGVNEQYF
TGTGCCAGTAGCAGCGGGGTCAACGAGCAGTACTTC
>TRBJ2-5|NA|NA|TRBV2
CASRSETRIQETQYF
TGTGCCAGCAGGAGTGAGACACGAATTCAAGAGACCCAGTACTTC
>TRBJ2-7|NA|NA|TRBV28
CASSTGWHEQYF
TGTGCCAGCAGTACAGGGTGGCACGAGCAGTACTTC
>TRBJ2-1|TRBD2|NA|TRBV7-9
CASSSSGGSNEQFF
TGTGCCAGCAGTTCTAGCGGGGGATCCAATGAGCAGTTCTTC
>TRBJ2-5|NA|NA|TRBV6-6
CASSYEETQYF
TGTGCCAGCAGTTACGAGGAGACCCAGTACTTC
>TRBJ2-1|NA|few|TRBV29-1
CSVEVGGGRDEQFF
TGCAGCGTTGAAGTAGGCGGGGGCAGGGATGAGCAGTTCTTC
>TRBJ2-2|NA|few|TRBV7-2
CASSLRILTGELFF
TGTGCCAGCAGTCTCAGGATACTCACCGGGGAGCTGTTTTTT
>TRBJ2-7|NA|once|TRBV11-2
CASSHLSEQYF
TGTGCCAGCAGCCACCTGAGCGAGCAGTACTTC
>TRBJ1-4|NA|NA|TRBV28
CASSPAPGRGNEKLFF
TGTGCCAGCAGTCCGGCACCGGGACGGGGGAATGAAAAACTGTTTTTT
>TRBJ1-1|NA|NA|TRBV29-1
CSVERRVTNTEAFF
TGCAGCGTTGAGCGGCGGGTGACGAACACTGAAGCTTTCTTT